This T cell receptor (beta chain) was profiled in a study of cytomegalovirus exposure and HLA in healthy donors. J was trimmed by 5 bases and V by 2 bases; bases with no gene match: 4. Germline V gene data show CDR1 as SGHTA and CDR2 as FQGNSA. This CDR3 has 15 amino acids. The PCR contained 60 Vbeta and 13 Jbeta primers. Libraries were prepared by immunoSEQ multiplex PCR; TCRdb keeps only in-frame clonotypes and omits some of them. The sample shows fewer than 120,000 clones, about four fifths of them seen only once. The clonotype comes from a woman aged 55-70 years in good health and CMV-seropositive. Sequenced sample: PBMCs. The chain employs TRBV7-2 and TRBJ2-2; 8 nucleotides line up with TRBD1. This CDR3 is CASSLNGQGTGELFF. The CDR3 DNA sequence: TGTGCCAGCAGCTTAAATGGACAGGGTACCGGGGAGCTGTTTTTT. Supplemented by reference TRBV7-2 and TRBJ2-2, the full variable domain reads GAGVSQSPSNKVTEKGKDVELRCDPISGHTALYWYRQSLGQGLEFLIYFQGNSAPDKSGLPSDRFSAERTGGSVSTLTIQRTQQEDSAVYLCASSLNGQGTGELFFGEGSRLTVL.